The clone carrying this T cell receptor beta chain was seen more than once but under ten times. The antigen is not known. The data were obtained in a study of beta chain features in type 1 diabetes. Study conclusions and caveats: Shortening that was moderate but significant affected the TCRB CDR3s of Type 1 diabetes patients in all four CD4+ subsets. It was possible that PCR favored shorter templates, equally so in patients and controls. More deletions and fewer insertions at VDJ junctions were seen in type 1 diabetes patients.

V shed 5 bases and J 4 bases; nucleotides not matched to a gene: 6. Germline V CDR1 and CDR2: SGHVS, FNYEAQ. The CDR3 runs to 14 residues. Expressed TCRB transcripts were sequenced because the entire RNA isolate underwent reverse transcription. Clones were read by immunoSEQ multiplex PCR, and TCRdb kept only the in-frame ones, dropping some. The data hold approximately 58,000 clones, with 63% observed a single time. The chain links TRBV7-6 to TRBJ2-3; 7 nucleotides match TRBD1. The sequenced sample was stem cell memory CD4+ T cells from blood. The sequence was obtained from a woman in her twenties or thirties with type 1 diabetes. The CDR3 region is CASSLGTASDTQYF. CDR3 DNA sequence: TGTGCCAGCAGCCTCGGGACAGCCTCAGATACGCAGTATTTT.